This T cell receptor beta chain was sequenced in a study of shared clonotypes between healthy human individuals. Whole-study context: Each donor's CD8 memory used one plate, CD8 naive two, each CD4 subset three.

The study's findings and limits: Among donors, sharing of clonotypes was expected to be affected by sequencing depth.

In regard to this clone: Its antigen is currently unknown.

The study enrolled healthy HIV-negative adults without recent acute infections or vaccinations as donors. Assay: immunoSEQ multiplex PCR; the TCRdb copy retains only in-frame clones and omits some. The sample shows over a million clones, roughly 96% of them seen only once. CDR1 MDHEN and CDR2 SYDVKM come from the germline V gene. The CDR3 is made up of 17 amino acids. The ends lost 6 bases at V and 0 bases at J; junction bases unmatched: 8. The sequence was collected from a man younger than 45 in good health. The sample comprised naive CD4+ T cells sorted from blood. Subset denoted: CD45RA+ positively selected. This chain links TRBV28 with TRBJ1-5, with 10 bases that match TRBD1. The CDR3 DNA follows: TGTGCCAGCAGCGGGGACAGGGGAATCTATAGCAATCAGCCCCAGCATTTT. This sequence encodes CASSGDRGIYSNQPQHF.